This T cell receptor beta chain was found in a study of shared clonotypes between healthy human individuals. For this clone: Its antigen remains unidentified.

Study outcomes and limitations: Limitation of the genetic and exposure-history diversity represented came from the few donors. Read depth was anticipated to influence clonotype sharing among donors.

Profiling relied on immunoSEQ multiplex PCR, and the TCRdb table lists in-frame clones only, not all of them. Counted here are approximately 480,000 clones, approximately 79% occurring once; the ten biggest clones make up around an eighth. The germline V and J ends were trimmed by 5 bases and 11 bases, with 15 bases remaining between them. The CDR3 sequence is 12 residues long. The germline gives CDR1 LNHDA, CDR2 SQIVND (reference sequence). Adult Caucasians living in Nashville, Tennessee made up all of the donors. Around 86 million PBMCs went into genomic DNA for unsorted samples. J is TRBJ1-1 and V is TRBV19; D is perhaps TRBD1 (5 bases). Sequenced: PBMCs. The source of this sequence is a woman between 40 and 55 years old in good health. Some clones in this sample may be carry-over from other donors' samples. In DNA, the CDR3 is TGTGCCAGTAGTGCCCCCCCGGGGGAGGCTTTCTTT. It codes for CASSAPPGEAFF.